The present T cell receptor beta chain was sequenced within a study of cytomegalovirus exposure and HLA in healthy donors. The CDR3 contains 18 residues. CDR1 and CDR2 (germline): SQVTM, ANQGSEA. V lost 0 bases and J lost 1; bases outside the gene matches: 15. PCR amplification relied on 60 Vbeta primers (plus 13 Jbeta primers). Original analysis: A follow-up analysis tallied 65 million to 80 million unique TCR beta chains, approximately 10 million shared. The repertoire was sequenced with immunoSEQ multiplex PCR; TCRdb's copy has only in-frame clones and lacks some. Clone size and the V and J calls come from that table; the DNA yielded D and trimming. Altogether 150,000 to 250,000 clones are present, around 80% being singletons, with the ten largest covering around 4.3%.

The clonotype was recovered from a young woman in good health and CMV-seropositive. The V gene is TRBV29-1, the J gene TRBJ2-7, with 7 bases identical to TRBD2. The sequenced sample was PBMCs. The DNA for the CDR3 is TGCAGCGTTGAAGAGGCTAGCGGAACCCGAGGTAGTTCCTACGAGCAGTACTTC. Residues: CSVEEASGTRGSSYEQYF.